These T cell receptor beta chains were read from a single sample in a study of T cells after yellow fever vaccination. Each CDR3 protein is one row after TCRdb ran MiXCR on the 5' RACE reads. Among 300,000 to 400,000 distinct CDR3 sequences listed, approximately 13% were seen once. The source material was CD4+ T cells sorted from PBMCs, sampled 15 days after the yellow fever booster vaccination. The source of these receptors is a man between 18 and 35 years old who received the YFV17D yellow fever vaccine. CDR3s include the opening cysteine and the closing phenylalanine or tryptophan. The D gene is left open where the match is weak. Rows give clone size only sometimes, using once, few, many, or a class for an expanded clone.

D,J,size,V,DNA,CDR3
TRBD1,TRBJ1-2,.,TRBV2,TGTGCCAGCCTCGGACAGGGCAAGATCAACTATGGCTACACCTTC,CASLGQGKINYGYTF
.,TRBJ2-5,many,TRBV4-3,TGCGCCAGCAGCCCACGGGGGTTGCAAGAGACCCAGTACTTC,CASSPRGLQETQYF
TRBD1,TRBJ2-2,few,TRBV4-2,TGTGCCAGCAGCCAGACAGGGCGCACCGGGGAGCTGTTTTTT,CASSQTGRTGELFF
.,TRBJ1-1,.,TRBV20-1,TGCAGTGCCCTGACAGCAAACACTGAAGCTTTCTTT,CSALTANTEAFF
TRBD1,TRBJ2-7,.,TRBV7-2,TGTGCCAGCAGCCCCCGGACAGGGGCTTTTGCCTACGAGCAGTACTTC,CASSPRTGAFAYEQYF
.,TRBJ1-1,many,TRBV18,TGTGCCAGCTCAGGCCTTGAGGGAGGCACTGAAGCTTTCTTT,CASSGLEGGTEAFF
.,TRBJ2-3,few,TRBV7-6,TGTGCCAGCAGCCCGCGGGTGCGCGGGGACGCTTCGTCAGATACGCAGTATTTT,CASSPRVRGDASSDTQYF
.,TRBJ1-5,few,TRBV2,TGTGCCAGCAGTGCACAGAGCAATCAGCCCCAGCATTTT,CASSAQSNQPQHF
TRBD1,TRBJ2-1,few,TRBV7-2,TGTGCCAGCAGCTATAACCGGGACAGGGGGTTCGTTAGTGAGCAGTTCTTC,CASSYNRDRGFVSEQFF
.,TRBJ1-2,few,TRBV4-3,TGCGCCAGCAGCCAAACGACAGAATACTATGGCTACACCTTC,CASSQTTEYYGYTF
.,TRBJ2-7,.,TRBV5-4,TGTGCCAGCAGCCAAGGGGGGGATCCGTCCTACGAGCAGTACTTC,CASSQGGDPSYEQYF
.,TRBJ1-1,.,TRBV5-1,TGCGCCAGCAAAGGTGGCGTGAACACTGAAGCTTTCTTT,CASKGGVNTEAFF
.,TRBJ2-3,.,TRBV7-9,TGTGCCAGCAGCAGGGGTCCCGTCACAGATACGCAGTATTTT,CASSRGPVTDTQYF
.,TRBJ2-1,many,TRBV7-6,TGTGCCAGCAGCTTAGACAGCAATGAGCAGTTCTTC,CASSLDSNEQFF
.,TRBJ1-1,.,TRBV19,TGTGCCAGTAGCGCTCCCGGGTTGAGGTCTGAAGCTTTCTTT,CASSAPGLRSEAFF
.,TRBJ1-2,few,TRBV6-5,TGTGCCAGCAGTACCTTTGGGGGAGGGAACTATGGCTACACCTTC,CASSTFGGGNYGYTF
TRBD1,TRBJ2-1,.,TRBV10-3,TGTGCCATCAGGCAGGGGGCGTCCGATGAGCAGTTCTTC,CAIRQGASDEQFF
TRBD2,TRBJ2-3,.,TRBV29-1,TGCAGCGCTCGCGGGGGGGCCGGCGATACGCAGTATTTT,CSARGGAGDTQYF
.,TRBJ1-1,.,TRBV19,TGTGCCAGTATTCGAAGCACTGAAGCTTTCTTT,CASIRSTEAFF
TRBD2,TRBJ2-5,.,TRBV5-4,TGTGCCAGCAGCCTACGGGGGGGGGCCGGACAGACCCAGTACTTC,CASSLRGGAGQTQYF
.,TRBJ2-7,few,TRBV2,TGTGCCAGCAGGGACAGATGGACCTACGAGCAGTACTTC,CASRDRWTYEQYF
.,TRBJ1-1,.,TRBV9,TGTGCCAGCAGGATGGGGGGAGGGGACACTGAAGCTTTCTTT,CASRMGGGDTEAFF
.,TRBJ2-3,.,TRBV18,TGTGCCAGCTCACCAATACAGGACACAGATACGCAGTATTTT,CASSPIQDTDTQYF
.,TRBJ1-2,few,TRBV6-1,TGTGCCAGCAGTGAAGCGGGGCTCGGGGATGGCTATGGCTACACCTTC,CASSEAGLGDGYGYTF
.,TRBJ1-4,few,TRBV7-9,TGTGCCAGCAGCTTAGGGGGAGACGGACGGAGTTTT,CASSLGGDGRSF
.,TRBJ2-5,many,TRBV2,TGTGCCAGCGAGAAGGGCAGGCAAGAGACCCAGTACTTC,CASEKGRQETQYF
.,TRBJ2-3,.,TRBV7-9,TGTGCCAGCAGAAAAAACAGGGTCCACGGCACAGATACGCAGTATTTT,CASRKNRVHGTDTQYF
TRBD1,TRBJ1-1,few,TRBV29-1,TGCAGCGTTGAAGGGACAGGGGGAACTGAAGCTTTCTTT,CSVEGTGGTEAFF
TRBD1,TRBJ1-1,.,TRBV24-1,TGTGCCACCAGAGCCGGGACAGGGGCCCCCGACGAAGCTTTCTTT,CATRAGTGAPDEAFF
.,TRBJ2-4,.,TRBV15,TGTGCCACCAGCAGGGACTCCCCCTCGAATATTCAGTACTTC,CATSRDSPSNIQYF
.,TRBJ2-1,many,TRBV5-1,TGCGCCAGCAGCACAGGGGGTGGCGGGCCGGGAGGAGAGCAGTTCTTC,CASSTGGGGPGGEQFF
.,TRBJ1-5,few,TRBV4-2,TGTGCCAGCAGCCAAACCCCTAATCAGCCCCAGCATTTT,CASSQTPNQPQHF
TRBD2,TRBJ2-2,few,TRBV5-6,TGTGCCAGCAGCAAGGGACTAGCGGGGGCGGCGAACACCGGGGAGCTGTTTTTT,CASSKGLAGAANTGELFF
TRBD2,TRBJ2-1,many,TRBV7-3,TGTGCCAGCCAGGGAGCGGGGGTTTACAATGAGCAGTTCTTC,CASQGAGVYNEQFF
.,TRBJ2-1,few,TRBV6-5,TGTGCCAGCAGTTTCTCCGCCGGGGATGAGCAGTTCTTC,CASSFSAGDEQFF
TRBD1,TRBJ1-3,.,TRBV12-3/TRBV12-4,TGTGCCAGCAGGCGGACAGGGGGAAACACCATATATTTT,CASRRTGGNTIYF
.,TRBJ2-3,.,TRBV7-2,TGTGCCAGCAGCTTGTCGCGGTTGGATACGCAGTATTTT,CASSLSRLDTQYF
.,TRBJ1-5,.,TRBV7-6,TGTGCCAGCAGCGCGGTCGGGGGTCAGCCCCAGCATTTT,CASSAVGGQPQHF
TRBD2,TRBJ2-3,few,TRBV7-2,TGTGCCAGCAGCTTATGGGCTAGCGGTAATACAGATACGCAGTATTTT,CASSLWASGNTDTQYF
.,TRBJ2-5,few,TRBV5-4,TGTGCCAGCAGCTTTCCCCCATCGCAAGAGACCCAGTACTTC,CASSFPPSQETQYF
.,TRBJ1-5,few,TRBV30,TGTGCCTGGAGTGGGGCGGGGGGAAGTACTAAGCCCCAGCATTTT,CAWSGAGGSTKPQHF
.,TRBJ2-1,.,TRBV11-3,TGTGCCAGCAGCTCCCCCTCCCCCTGGGGGGGCAGTAATGAGCAGTTCTTC,CASSSPSPWGGSNEQFF
.,TRBJ1-3,.,TRBV20-1,TGCAGTGCCTGGGGGAGCTCTGGAAACACCATATATTTT,CSAWGSSGNTIYF
.,TRBJ2-1,.,TRBV7-2,TGTGCCAGCAGCTTAGACGGTAGGTCGCAGTTCTTC,CASSLDGRSQFF
.,TRBJ2-3,.,TRBV5-1,TGCGCCAGCAGCTCGGCCAACCTGCAGTATTTT,CASSSANLQYF
TRBD1,TRBJ1-6,.,TRBV2,TGTGCCAGCAGCAGGACAGGGGTCTCCTATAATTCACCCCTCCACTTT,CASSRTGVSYNSPLHF
.,TRBJ1-5,.,TRBV30,TGTGCCTGGAGTGTTGGTAGCAATCAGCCCCAGCATTTT,CAWSVGSNQPQHF
TRBD1,TRBJ1-4,few,TRBV5-1,TGCGCCAGCACAGACAGGGGAGGTGAAAAACTGTTTTTT,CASTDRGGEKLFF
TRBD1,TRBJ2-3,.,TRBV18,TGTGCCAGCTCACCAATACAGGGGGACCCCCATACGCAGTATTTT,CASSPIQGDPHTQYF
TRBD1,TRBJ1-2,few,TRBV28,TGTGCCAGCAGTTTAAGACAGGGAGATTGGACCTTC,CASSLRQGDWTF
.,TRBJ1-1,few,TRBV5-4,TGTGCCAGCAGCCACCCGTCTGGAAGGACTGAAGCTTTCTTT,CASSHPSGRTEAFF
.,TRBJ1-2,few,TRBV12-3/TRBV12-4,TGTGCCAGCACCCTGGGGGGGGAGAACTATGGCTACACCTTC,CASTLGGENYGYTF
TRBD1,TRBJ2-6,few,TRBV6-1,TGTGCCAGCAGTGGACAGGGATCCAACGTCCTGACTTTC,CASSGQGSNVLTF
.,TRBJ1-3,.,TRBV18,TGTGCCAGCTCACCCCCCGGGCCAACGGGAAACACCATATATTTT,CASSPPGPTGNTIYF